The 7 T cell receptor beta chains presented below share a single source sample, sequenced in a study of shared clonotypes between healthy human individuals. The table came from immunoSEQ multiplex PCR; TCRdb's copy has only in-frame clones and leaves some out. The table has about 2 million clones, about 94% seen once; the top ten hold about 1.1%. Naive CD8 isolation took CD45RO-negative cells positively selected for CCR7 and excluded terminally differentiated effector memory CD45RA+ cells. Sequencing was carried out using naive CD8+ T cells sorted from blood. The source is a young man in good health.

V usage is TRBV10-2 and J usage is TRBJ2-7; 10 nucleotides line up with TRBD1. The CDR3 runs to 14 residues. CDR1 is WSHSY and CDR2 is SAAADI in the germline V gene. The V gene end was trimmed by 6 bases and the J gene end by 4 bases; junction bases not matched to a gene: 6. CDR3 nucleotide sequence: TGCGCCAGCAGGGGGACAGGGGTAGGGTACGAGCAGTACTTC. This codes for CASRGTGVGYEQYF.

With respect to this clone: This sample includes further DNA sequences coding for the same CDR3. The gene calls are TRBV20-1 and TRBJ2-1; D unresolved. Between the trimmed V and J ends, which lost 0 bases and 6 bases, there was a span of 0 bases. The length of the CDR3 is 10 residues. Germline V CDR1 and CDR2: DFQATT, SNEGSKA (reference sequence). CDR3 nucleotides: TGCAGTGCTAGAGACAATGAGCAGTTCTTC. This sequence encodes CSARDNEQFF.

The chain has TRBV25-1 and TRBJ2-3; 8 bases match TRBD2. Germline CDR1 MGHDK, CDR2 SYGVNS. The CDR3 covers 15 residues. The trim removed 8 bases at V and 2 bases at J, leaving 9 bases unmatched. CDR3 residues: CASGDLAGHTDTQYF. Written as DNA, the CDR3 is TGTGCCAGCGGGGATCTAGCGGGTCACACAGATACGCAGTATTTT.

This chain connects TRBV5-1 to TRBJ2-7; D is undetermined. The CDR3 has 14 residues. Trimming removed 5 bases at V and 0 bases at J, with 12 bases between. The V gene's germline CDR1 is SGHRS and CDR2 YFSETQ. CDR3 in amino acids: CASRDDSRSYEQYF. CDR3 in DNA: TGCGCCAGCAGGGACGACTCACGCTCCTACGAGCAGTACTTC.

For this clone: This specimen includes other DNA sequences encoding the same CDR3. The chain combines TRBV5-4 with TRBJ2-7, with D maybe TRBD1 (6 bases). Germline V lookup: CDR1 SGHNT, CDR2 YYREEE (reference sequence). The V gene lost 2 bases and the J gene lost 4 bases, with 10 bases spanning the gap. The CDR3 loop spans 13 amino acids. CDR3 bases: TGTGCCAGCAGCTTCTTGGGGGCTTACGAGCAGTACTTC. This translates into CASSFLGAYEQYF.

A remark on this clone: The junction differs from germline at one of its ends, possibly a read error. The V and J genes are TRBV27 and TRBJ2-7; the D gene is possibly TRBD1 (6 bases). The CDR3 runs to 15 residues. Germline CDR1 reads MNHEY; CDR2 reads SMNVEV (reference sequence). The CDR3 reads CAGSKFGQTNYEQYF. In DNA, the CDR3 is TGTGCCGGCAGTAAATTCGGACAGACCAACTACGAGCAGTACTTC.

The chain couples TRBV7-8 to TRBJ2-5; D is uncertain. The CDR3 has 15 residues. Trimming stripped 2 bases from V and 3 bases from J, with 13 bases between. Germline V lookup: CDR1 SGHVS, CDR2 FQNEAQ. Written as DNA, the CDR3 is TGTGCCAGCAGCTTAAGTACGTGGTTTGAAGAGACCCAGTACTTC. Its translation: CASSLSTWFEETQYF.